This T cell receptor beta chain was recovered during a study of regulatory T cells in long-lasting Graves disease. This clonotype was seen ten or more times. iRepertoire HTBI primers and Arm-PCR of CDR3 regions built TCR beta libraries. TCRdb reprocessed the multiplex PCR reads with MiXCR, giving one entry per CDR3 protein. Of some 250,000 distinct CDR3 sequences detected, over 20% appear once; the ten largest clones hold about 14%. The CDR3 contains 13 residues. V was trimmed by 7 bases and J by 4 bases, leaving 14 bases between them. CDR1 is MNHNS and CDR2 is SASEGT in the germline V gene. The sample's time point: newly diagnosed GD, antithyroid drugs for less than 3 months. With RNA extracted from PBMCs as input, the TCR library was made.

Sequenced here: peripheral blood mononuclear cells (PBMCs), sampled at new diagnosis, from a patient treated with antithyroid drugs. This TCR came from a female donor with Graves disease. This sequence joins TRBV6-1 and TRBJ2-7; the D call may be TRBD1 or TRBD2 (5 bases each). The CDR3 coding sequence is TGTGCCAGCACCAGGGACCAGATATACGAGCAGTACTTC. It codes for CASTRDQIYEQYF.